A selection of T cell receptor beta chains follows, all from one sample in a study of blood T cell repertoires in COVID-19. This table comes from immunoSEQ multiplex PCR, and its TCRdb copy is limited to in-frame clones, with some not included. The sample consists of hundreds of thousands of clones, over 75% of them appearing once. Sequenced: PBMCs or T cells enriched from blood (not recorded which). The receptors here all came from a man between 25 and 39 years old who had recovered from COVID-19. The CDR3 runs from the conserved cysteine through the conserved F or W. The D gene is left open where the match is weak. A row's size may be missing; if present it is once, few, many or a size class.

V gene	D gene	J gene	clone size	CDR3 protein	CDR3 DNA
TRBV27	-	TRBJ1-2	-	CASSLQGRNSHNYGYTF	TGTGCCAGCAGTTTACAGGGCAGAAACTCTCATAACTATGGCTACACCTTC
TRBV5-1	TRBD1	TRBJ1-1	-	CASSLGRGLGNEAFF	TGCGCCAGCAGCTTAGGCAGGGGGCTTGGGAATGAAGCTTTCTTT
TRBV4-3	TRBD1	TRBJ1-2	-	CASSQMDRANYGYTF	TGCGCCAGCAGCCAGATGGACAGGGCCAACTATGGCTACACCTTC
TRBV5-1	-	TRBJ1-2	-	CASSAQENYGYTF	TGCGCCAGCAGCGCTCAGGAAAACTATGGCTACACCTTC
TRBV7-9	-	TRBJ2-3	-	CASSFSLGYSTDTQYF	TGTGCCAGCAGCTTTTCACTAGGTTATAGCACAGATACGCAGTATTTT
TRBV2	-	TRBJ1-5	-	CASRAQYSNQPQHF	TGTGCCAGCAGGGCCCAGTATAGCAATCAGCCCCAGCATTTT
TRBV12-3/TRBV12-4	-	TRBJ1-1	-	CASSNQNEDSTWF	TGTGCCAGCAGTAACCAGAACGAGGACAGTACCTGGTTT
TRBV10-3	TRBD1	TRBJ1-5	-	CAISVGGGTGGIQPQHF	TGTGCCATCAGTGTAGGAGGGGGGACAGGGGGCATTCAGCCCCAGCATTTT
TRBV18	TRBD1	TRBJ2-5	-	CASSRQGARETQYF	TGTGCCAGCTCCCGACAGGGGGCTCGGGAGACCCAGTACTTC
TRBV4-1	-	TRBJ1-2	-	CASSRTFPKSGDLYGYTF	TGCGCCAGCAGCCGAACATTTCCGAAATCAGGGGATCTCTATGGCTACACCTTC
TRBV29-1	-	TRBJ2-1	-	CSVEDTGGPKNNEQFF	TGCAGCGTTGAAGACACCGGGGGGCCGAAAAACAATGAGCAGTTCTTC
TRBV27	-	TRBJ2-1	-	CASQFGPGLHSYNEQFF	TGTGCCAGCCAGTTCGGCCCGGGACTCCATTCCTACAATGAGCAGTTCTTC
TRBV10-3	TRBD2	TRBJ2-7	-	CAISEAGFGREQYF	TGTGCCATCAGTGAAGCGGGGTTCGGTCGCGAGCAGTACTTC
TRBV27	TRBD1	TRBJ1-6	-	CASSSRQGALNSPLHF	TGTGCCAGCAGTTCGAGGCAGGGGGCTCTAAATTCACCCCTCCACTTT
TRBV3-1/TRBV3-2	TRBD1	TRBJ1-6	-	CASSQDQTGGWSSPLHF	TGTGCCAGCAGCCAAGACCAGACAGGGGGCTGGAGTTCACCCCTCCACTTT
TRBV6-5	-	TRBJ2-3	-	CASSYYLRTDTQYF	TGTGCCAGCAGTTACTACCTACGCACAGATACGCAGTATTTT
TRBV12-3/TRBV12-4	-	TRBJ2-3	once	CASSLGRSTQYF	TGTGCCAGCAGTTTGGGGAGATCTACGCAGTATTTT
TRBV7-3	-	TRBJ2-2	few	CASSDQSSRSTGELFF	TGTGCCAGCAGCGATCAATCGTCCAGAAGCACCGGGGAGCTGTTTTTT
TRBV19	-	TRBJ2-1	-	CASSPGGGVGENEQFF	TGTGCCAGTAGCCCCGGGGGAGGAGTTGGGGAGAATGAGCAGTTCTTC
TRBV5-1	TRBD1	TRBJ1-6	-	CASSDGQGTYNSPLHF	TGCGCCAGCAGCGACGGACAGGGGACCTATAATTCACCCCTCCACTTT
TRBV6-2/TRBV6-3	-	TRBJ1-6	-	CASSSLLGLFHF	TGTGCCAGCAGTTCGTTGCTGGGCCTTTTCCACTTT
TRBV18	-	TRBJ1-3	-	CASSKQDTLSGNTIYF	TGTGCCAGCTCTAAACAAGACACACTCTCTGGAAACACCATATATTTT
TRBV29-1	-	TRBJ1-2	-	CSVGGRDNYGYTF	TGCAGCGTTGGAGGGCGGGATAACTATGGCTACACCTTC
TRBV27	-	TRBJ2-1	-	CASSLFGHNEQFF	TGTGCCAGCAGTTTATTTGGGCACAATGAGCAGTTCTTC
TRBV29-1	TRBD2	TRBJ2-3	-	CSVEAGTIKTDTQYF	TGCAGCGTTGAAGCCGGGACTATTAAAACAGATACGCAGTATTTT
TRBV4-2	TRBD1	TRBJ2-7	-	CASSPLTGVSSYEQYF	TGTGCCAGCAGCCCTCTGACAGGGGTTTCCTCCTACGAGCAGTACTTC
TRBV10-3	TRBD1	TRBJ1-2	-	CAISTGGDAYGYTF	TGTGCCATCAGTACAGGGGGCGACGCCTATGGCTACACCTTC
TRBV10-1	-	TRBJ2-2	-	CASVWAACGDPNTGELFF	TGCGCCAGCGTTTGGGCTGCCTGCGGGGACCCCAACACCGGGGAGCTGTTTTTT
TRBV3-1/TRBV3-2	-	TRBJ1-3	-	CASSFPLPSGNTIYF	TGTGCCAGCAGCTTCCCACTGCCCTCTGGAAACACCATATATTTT
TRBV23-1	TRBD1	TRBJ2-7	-	CASSQSGTGYHEQYF	TGCGCCAGCAGTCAATCGGGGACAGGGTACCACGAGCAGTACTTC
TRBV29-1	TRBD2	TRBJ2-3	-	CSVRGRVAADTQYF	TGCAGCGTGCGGGGGAGAGTAGCAGCAGATACGCAGTATTTT
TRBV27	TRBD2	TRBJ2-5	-	CASSLNLRLADQETQYF	TGTGCCAGCAGTTTAAACCTACGGCTAGCGGACCAAGAGACCCAGTACTTC
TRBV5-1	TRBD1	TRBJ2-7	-	CASSQSGQDYEQYF	TGCGCCAGCAGCCAGTCGGGACAGGACTACGAGCAGTACTTC
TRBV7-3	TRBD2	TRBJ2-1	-	CASSALAGRSYNEQFF	TGTGCCAGCAGCGCACTAGCGGGGCGTTCCTACAATGAGCAGTTCTTC
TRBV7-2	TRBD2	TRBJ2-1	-	CASSLTASGGIEQFF	TGTGCCAGCAGCCTAACTGCGAGCGGGGGAATTGAGCAGTTCTTC
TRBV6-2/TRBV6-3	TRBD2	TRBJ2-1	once	CASSYSRGLAYNEQFF	TGTGCCAGCAGTTACTCGAGAGGACTAGCTTACAATGAGCAGTTCTTC
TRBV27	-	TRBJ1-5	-	CASSGQPYSNQPQHF	TGTGCCAGCAGCGGACAGCCGTATAGCAATCAGCCCCAGCATTTT
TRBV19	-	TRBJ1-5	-	CASSITGSGQPQHF	TGTGCCAGTAGTATTACAGGGTCGGGTCAGCCCCAGCATTTT
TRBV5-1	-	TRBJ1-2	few	CASSLDSYGYTF	TGCGCCAGCAGCTTGGACAGCTATGGCTACACCTTC
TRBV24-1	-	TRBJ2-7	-	CATSQPSSYEQYF	TGTGCCACCAGCCAACCTAGCTCCTACGAGCAGTACTTC
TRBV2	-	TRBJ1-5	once	CASSGRAGQPQHF	TGTGCCAGCAGTGGAAGGGCGGGTCAGCCCCAGCATTTT
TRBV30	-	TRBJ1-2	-	CAWSVPRGHYHSNYGYTF	TGTGCCTGGAGTGTACCCAGGGGCCACTACCACTCTAACTATGGCTACACCTTC
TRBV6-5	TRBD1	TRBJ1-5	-	CASRHLGQGYQPQHF	TGTGCCAGCAGGCACCTTGGACAGGGATATCAGCCCCAGCATTTT
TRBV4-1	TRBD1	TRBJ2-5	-	CASSLTGGRETQYF	TGCGCCAGCAGCCTGACAGGGGGTAGGGAGACCCAGTACTTC
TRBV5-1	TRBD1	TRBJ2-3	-	CASSSQGTGSIDTQYF	TGCGCCAGCAGCTCACAGGGGACCGGGTCTATAGATACGCAGTATTTT
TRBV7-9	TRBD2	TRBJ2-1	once	CASSTGLAGGYNEQFF	TGTGCCAGCAGCACCGGACTAGCGGGGGGATACAATGAGCAGTTCTTC
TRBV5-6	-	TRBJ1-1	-	CASSFVADTEAFF	TGTGCCAGCAGCTTTGTGGCAGACACTGAAGCTTTCTTT
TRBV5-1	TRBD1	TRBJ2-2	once	CASSQGTGRVSGELFF	TGCGCCAGCAGCCAAGGGACAGGGAGGGTTTCCGGGGAGCTGTTTTTT
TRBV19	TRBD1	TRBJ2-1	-	CASSIRGQGFFEQFF	TGTGCCAGTAGTATACGGGGACAGGGCTTCTTTGAGCAGTTCTTC
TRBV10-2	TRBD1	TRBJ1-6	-	CASRGQNNSPLHF	TGCGCCAGCCGGGGACAGAATAATTCACCCCTCCACTTT
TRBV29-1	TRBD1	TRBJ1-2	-	CSAFITGGENYGYTF	TGCAGCGCCTTTATAACAGGGGGTGAAAACTATGGCTACACCTTC
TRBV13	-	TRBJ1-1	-	CASSIEKGAGNTEAFF	TGTGCCAGCAGCATCGAAAAGGGCGCGGGTAACACTGAAGCTTTCTTT
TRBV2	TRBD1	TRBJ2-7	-	CASRRARDRGAEQYF	TGTGCCAGCAGGAGAGCCCGGGACAGGGGAGCCGAGCAGTACTTC